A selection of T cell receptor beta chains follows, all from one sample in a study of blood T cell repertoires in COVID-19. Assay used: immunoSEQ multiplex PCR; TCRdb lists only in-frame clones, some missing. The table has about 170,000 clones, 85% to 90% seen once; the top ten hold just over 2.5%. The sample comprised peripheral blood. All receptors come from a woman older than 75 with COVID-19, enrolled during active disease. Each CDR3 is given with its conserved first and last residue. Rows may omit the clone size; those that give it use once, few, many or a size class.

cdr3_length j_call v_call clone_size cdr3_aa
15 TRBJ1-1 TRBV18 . CASSPSSGIETEAFF
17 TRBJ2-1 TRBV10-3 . CAISFMKAGGPNNEQFF
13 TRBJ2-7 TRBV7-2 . CASSARQGSEQYF
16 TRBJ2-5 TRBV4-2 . CASSQPGGAAQETQYF
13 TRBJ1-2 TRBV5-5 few CASSVDRSRGYTF
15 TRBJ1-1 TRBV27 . CASSSPDRENTEAFF
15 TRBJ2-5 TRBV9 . CASSVLAGVGETQYF
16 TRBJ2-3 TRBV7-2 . CASSLVGSLGPDTQYF
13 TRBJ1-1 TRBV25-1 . CASSEYTATEAFF
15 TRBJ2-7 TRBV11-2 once CASTTLAGRMYEQYF
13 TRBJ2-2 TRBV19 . CASDRGRTGELFF